The 19 T cell receptor beta chains in this list originate from one sample, sequenced in a study of long-term antiretroviral therapy in people with HIV. They ran version v3.0 of the immunoSEQ assay at survey level. The assay was immunoSEQ multiplex PCR, and TCRdb's table has in-frame clones only and misses some. The sample has 15,000 to 20,000 clones, about four fifths seen once; the top ten hold 5% to 7.5%. Here the sequenced sample was unsorted PBMCs, taken at the start of antiretroviral therapy, before treatment. Source of these receptors: a man aged 18 to 30 with HIV.

This clone was seen only a few times. The J gene is TRBJ2-7, the V gene TRBV11-2; a possible D gene is TRBD2 (6 bases). The CDR3 is made up of 13 amino acids. Trimming removed 3 bases from V and 0 bases from J, with 6 bases in between. Germline lookup yields CDR1 SGHAT and CDR2 FQNNGV. The CDR3 DNA sequence: TGTGCCAGCAGCTTCGGGGGCTCCTACGAGCAGTACTTC. Its protein product is CASSFGGSYEQYF.

The chain uses TRBV5-6 and TRBJ1-4; 8 nucleotides agree with TRBD1. Germline V gives CDR1 SGHDT, CDR2 YYEEEE. The CDR3 consists of 14 residues. The ends lost 3 bases at V and 8 bases at J; junction bases unmatched: 6. The CDR3, as DNA: TGTGCCAGCAGCTACAGGGGGTTTGGGGAAAAACTGTTTTTT. Its protein is CASSYRGFGEKLFF. The complete variable domain, with remaining parts taken from reference TRBV5-6 and TRBJ1-4, reads DAGVTQSPTHLIKTRGQQVTLRCSPKSGHDTVSWYQQALGQGPQFIFQYYEEEERQRGNFPDRFSGHQFPNYSSELNVNALLLGDSALYLCASSYRGFGEKLFFGSGTQLSVL.

The chain is built from TRBV29-1 and TRBJ1-5, with D possibly matching TRBD1 (6 bases). The germline V gene has CDR1 SQVTM and CDR2 ANQGSEA. V lost 4 bases, J lost 2 bases, and 6 bases lay in between. This CDR3 comprises 12 residues. The CDR3: CSVGTGNQPQHF. The CDR3 DNA sequence: TGCAGCGTTGGGACAGGCAATCAGCCCCAGCATTTT.

This chain links TRBV19 with TRBJ1-4, with TRBD1 matching over 7 bases. The germline CDR1 and CDR2 sequences are LNHDA and SQIVND (reference sequence). V was pared by 4 bases and J by 5 bases, with 4 bases of the junction left unmatched. The CDR3 runs 14 residues. CDR3 protein: CASSKNRGNEKLFF. CDR3 sequence (DNA): TGTGCCAGTAGTAAGAACAGGGGAAATGAAAAACTGTTTTTT.

The chain uses TRBV18 and TRBJ1-1; D is perhaps TRBD1 (5 bases). Germline values: CDR1 KGHSH, CDR2 LQKENI. This CDR3 region has 14 residues. V lost 3 bases and J 6 bases, leaving 14 bases between the germline ends. CDR3 DNA: TGTGCCAGCTCACCTTTCGAGGCCAGGGCTGAAGCTTTCTTT. Translated, it gives CASSPFEARAEAFF. Combining the CDR3 with reference TRBV18 and TRBJ1-1 gives the whole variable domain NAGVMQNPRHLVRRRGQEARLRCSPMKGHSHVYWYRQLPEEGLKFMVYLQKENIIDESGMPKERFSAEFPKEGPSILRIQQVVRGDSAAYFCASSPFEARAEAFFGQGTRLTVV.

The chain has TRBV5-1 and TRBJ1-1; 7 bases are a match to TRBD1. With 3 bases clipped from V and 1 base from J, the junction kept 3 bases outside the gene matches. Germline CDR1 SGHRS, CDR2 YFSETQ. CDR3 length: 14 amino acids. CDR3 bases: TGCGCCAGCAGCTGGGGGACAGCGAACACTGAAGCTTTCTTT. It codes for CASSWGTANTEAFF.

Relative to its sample, this clone is medium-sized. The chain joins TRBV11-2 to TRBJ1-3; tentative D call: TRBD1 (5 bases). In germline, CDR1 is SGHAT, CDR2 FQNNGV. The CDR3 covers 16 residues. V lost 3 bases and J lost 2, with 14 bases in between. The CDR3: CASSLYGAGTGNTIYF. The CDR3 DNA reads TGTGCCAGCAGCTTGTACGGGGCAGGGACTGGAAACACCATATATTTT.

The V gene is TRBV10-3, the J gene TRBJ1-5; D call uncertain. Per germline, CDR1 ENHRY and CDR2 SYGVKD. This CDR3 has 13 amino acids. Deletions cut 0 bases from V and 2 bases from J, with 2 bases between. The CDR3 loop reads CAISESGNQPQHF. CDR3 sequence (DNA): TGTGCCATCAGTGAGTCTGGCAATCAGCCCCAGCATTTT.

The genes are TRBV28 and TRBJ1-1; D remains unclear. Per germline, CDR1 MDHEN and CDR2 SYDVKM. The V gene lost 2 bases and the J gene lost 5 bases, with 12 bases spanning the gap. This CDR3 region has 14 residues. CDR3 sequence (DNA): TGTGCCAGCAGTTTAGCTTCCTTGGGGACTGAAGCTTTCTTT. Its protein is CASSLASLGTEAFF.

The V gene is TRBV5-5, the J gene TRBJ2-5, with 11 positions matching TRBD1. There are 14 residues in the CDR3. Trimming removed 5 bases from V and 9 bases from J; junction bases left unmatched: 9. The germline V gene has CDR1 SGHKS and CDR2 YYEKEE (reference sequence). CDR3 amino acids: CASSEDRGHEAQYF. The CDR3 DNA is TGTGCCAGCAGTGAGGACAGGGGGCACGAGGCCCAGTACTTC.

This rearrangement joins TRBV19 to TRBJ2-1; either TRBD1 or TRBD2 may fit D (5 bases each). The V end was cut by 5 bases, the J end by 0 bases, with 11 bases between. The germline gives CDR1 LNHDA, CDR2 SQIVND (reference sequence). This CDR3 comprises 15 residues. The CDR3, as DNA: TGTGCCAGTAGTGGGACCCGAAGCTCCTACAATGAGCAGTTCTTC. It specifies CASSGTRSSYNEQFF.

The chain recombines TRBV27 with TRBJ2-1, with 9 bases that match TRBD2. Unmatched junction bases numbered 10, after V lost 5 bases and J lost 8 bases. The CDR3 loop spans 15 amino acids. CDR1 is MNHEY and CDR2 is SMNVEV in the germline V gene (reference sequence). CDR3 in amino acids: CASSPSGTSIHEQFF. CDR3 coding DNA: TGTGCCAGCAGTCCCTCCGGGACTAGCATCCATGAGCAGTTCTTC.

V usage is TRBV4-1 and J usage is TRBJ2-1; D gene unclear. V was shortened by 1 base and J by 5 bases, with 6 bases between the two germline ends. The CDR3 consists of 13 residues. CDR1 and CDR2 (germline): MGHRA, YSYEKL. The CDR3 spells CASSQVGHNEQFF. The CDR3 bases are TGCGCCAGCAGCCAAGTTGGCCACAATGAGCAGTTCTTC.

V and J are TRBV5-4 and TRBJ2-7; D is possibly TRBD2 (5 bases). CDR1 is SGHNT and CDR2 is YYREEE in the germline V gene (reference sequence). The CDR3 has 15 amino acids. Trimming stripped 5 bases from V and 2 bases from J, with 17 bases between. CDR3: CASSSEASRTYEQYF. Written as DNA, the CDR3 is TGTGCCAGCAGTTCTGAGGCTAGCAGGACCTACGAGCAGTACTTC.

The CDR3 reads CASTTGGSGNTIYF. The CDR3 DNA follows: TGTGCCAGCACGACAGGGGGCTCTGGAAACACCATATATTTT. The rearrangement uses TRBV19 and TRBJ1-3; 9 bases align to TRBD1. This CDR3 comprises 14 residues. Germline lookup yields CDR1 LNHDA and CDR2 SQIVND (reference sequence). V was clipped by 9 bases and J by 0 bases; unmatched bases: 3.

V usage is TRBV5-4 and J usage is TRBJ2-7, with D possibly called TRBD1 or TRBD2 (5 bases each). Trimming shortened V by 4 bases and J by 2 bases, and 13 bases separated the two germline ends. CDR1 SGHNT and CDR2 YYREEE come from the germline V gene (reference sequence). The CDR3 spans 14 residues. The CDR3 reads CASSAPGPPYEQYF. The CDR3 DNA is TGTGCCAGCAGCGCACCGGGACCGCCCTACGAGCAGTACTTC.

V is TRBV19 and J is TRBJ2-2; a weak D match, TRBD1 (5 bases). The CDR3 runs 13 residues. In germline, CDR1 is LNHDA, CDR2 SQIVND (reference sequence). Trimming cost V 10 bases and J 2 bases, with 11 bases left between them. The CDR3 DNA reads as TGTGCCACCTCAGACAGAAACACCGGGGAGCTGTTTTTT. Translation: CATSDRNTGELFF.

This clone has a handful of counts. The chain links TRBV7-6 to TRBJ2-2; 10 nucleotides line up with TRBD1. This CDR3 has 16 amino acids. V was clipped by 1 base and J by 6 bases; unmatched bases: 5. Germline CDR1 reads SGHVS; CDR2 reads FNYEAQ. CDR3 amino acids: CASSLGTGGYSGELFF. CDR3 in DNA: TGTGCCAGCAGCTTAGGGACAGGGGGATACTCCGGGGAGCTGTTTTTT.

V and J are TRBV7-2 and TRBJ2-3; 13 positions agree with TRBD2. The germline V gene has CDR1 SGHTA and CDR2 FQGNSA. This CDR3 region has 17 residues. With 3 bases clipped from V and 4 bases from J, the junction kept 7 bases outside the gene matches. CDR3 sequence: CASSFVTGLAGSDTQYF. CDR3 DNA: TGTGCCAGCAGCTTTGTCACGGGACTAGCGGGATCAGATACGCAGTATTTT.